This TCR beta chain appears in the sequencing data of a study of blood T cell repertoires in COVID-19. Study-wide context: PBMCs, B-cell-depleted T cells, or T cells provided the cDNA or gDNA that made up the material.

Clones were sequenced by immunoSEQ multiplex PCR, and TCRdb holds only the in-frame ones, with some missing. The sample lists around 200,000 clones, roughly nine tenths occurring once. The V gene's germline CDR1 is LGHDT and CDR2 YNNKEL (reference sequence). Trimming at V came to 4 bases and at J to 2 bases, leaving 10 bases not matched to a gene. This CDR3 region has 17 residues. The chain uses TRBV3-1 (or the pseudogene TRBV3-2) and TRBJ1-3; 8 bases map to TRBD1. This TCR derives from a man in his sixties or seventies with active or convalescent COVID-19. Sample: peripheral blood. CDR3 sequence: CASSLGQGAFTGNTIYF. The DNA for the CDR3 is TGTGCCAGCAGCCTGGGGCAGGGGGCTTTTACTGGAAACACCATATATTTT.